These 11 T cell receptor beta chains came from one sample sequenced in a study of blood T cells in healthy people across ages. Together with a sample-barcoded 5' primer, a J-beta primer mix was included in a second PCR lasting roughly 6 to 12 cycles. A single record per CDR3 protein comes from TCRdb applying MiXCR to the 5' RACE reads. Of some 670,000 distinct CDR3 sequences listed, about 51% are singletons. Specimen: blood. The receptors were sampled from a woman older than 75 in good health.

Ten or more counts support this clonotype. This chain connects TRBV24-1 to TRBJ2-3, with TRBD2 identical over 9 bases. The V and J ends lost 4 bases and 2 bases, in that order; junction bases with no gene match: 6. The CDR3 runs to 16 residues. Germline V gives CDR1 KGHDR, CDR2 SFDVKD. The CDR3, as DNA: TGTGCCACCAGTGACCAACTAGCGGGTTTCACAGATACGCAGTATTTT. This codes for CATSDQLAGFTDTQYF.

The chain recombines TRBV6-5 with TRBJ1-5; perhaps TRBD1 as D (6 bases). The CDR3 spans 15 residues. With 6 bases removed from V and 7 bases from J, the gap between germline ends came to 19 bases. Germline V gene lookup returns CDR1 MNHEY and CDR2 SVGAGI. The CDR3: CASRDPTGFNQPQHF. For the CDR3, the DNA is TGTGCCAGCAGGGACCCGACAGGTTTCAACCAGCCCCAGCATTTT.

The chain links TRBV11-1 to TRBJ1-1; tentative D call: TRBD1 (5 bases). The CDR3 spans 14 residues. Germline V gene sequence: CDR1 SGHAT, CDR2 FQDESV (reference sequence). Trimming stripped 5 bases from V and 4 bases from J, with 14 bases between. The CDR3 reads CASSTGTPGTEAFF. In nucleotides, the CDR3 is TGTGCCAGCAGCACCGGGACCCCTGGCACTGAAGCTTTCTTT.

The chain uses TRBV24-1 and TRBJ2-1, with TRBD2 as a possible D gene (6 bases). The CDR3 extends over 15 amino acids. Per the germline V gene, CDR1 is KGHDR and CDR2 is SFDVKD. With 9 bases removed from V and 0 bases from J, the gap between germline ends came to 14 bases. In nucleotides, the CDR3 is TGTGCCACCGGTGGAGGGAGCGGCTCCTACAATGAGCAGTTCTTC. Translated: CATGGGSGSYNEQFF.

The J gene is TRBJ2-5, the V gene TRBV5-1; D remains unclear. Trimming took off 4 bases at V and 7 bases at J, with 14 bases between the two ends. Germline V lookup: CDR1 SGHRS, CDR2 YFSETQ. The CDR3 has 13 residues. DNA of the CDR3: TGCGCCAGCAGCGTGTCCCAACTGGGGACCCAGTACTTC. It codes for CASSVSQLGTQYF.

The V call is TRBV6-5, the J call TRBJ1-2; 7 positions match TRBD1. The CDR3 contains 16 residues. The germline CDR1 and CDR2 sequences are MNHEY and SVGAGI. J gave up 0 bases and V 4 bases, and 8 bases lay outside the gene matches. The CDR3 loop is CASSSLRDRSNYGYTF. In DNA, the CDR3 is TGTGCCAGCAGTTCCCTCCGGGACAGATCTAACTATGGCTACACCTTC.

This clonotype was seen a few times. The rearrangement joins TRBV2 to TRBJ2-5; 8 bases align to TRBD2. Germline values: CDR1 SNHLY, CDR2 FYNNEI. V shed 7 bases, J shed 2 bases, and the junction held 9 bases outside the gene matches. CDR3 size: 15 residues. CDR3 sequence (DNA): TGTGCCAGCATCGGGGGGGACGACGGGCAAGAGACCCAGTACTTC. The encoded protein is CASIGGDDGQETQYF.

The chain links TRBV5-1 to TRBJ1-3; D not resolved. In germline, CDR1 is SGHRS, CDR2 YFSETQ. This CDR3 has 14 amino acids. Trimming left V 0 bases short and J 4 bases short, with 8 bases between. CDR3 bases: TGCGCCAGCAGCTTGGGAGACGGCGGAAACACCATATATTTT. Protein product: CASSLGDGGNTIYF.

This clonotype was recorded only once. The V gene is TRBV9, the J gene TRBJ2-5, with TRBD1 identical over 9 bases. The last part of the DNA fits TRBJ2-7 better; the J call may be wrong. Germline V gives CDR1 SGDLS, CDR2 YYNGEE. There are 14 residues in the CDR3. The CDR3 is CASNPGTGSNEQYF. CDR3 bases: TGTGCCAGCAACCCCGGGACAGGGAGCAACGAGCAGTACTTC.

The chain uses TRBV4-1 and TRBJ1-2; 12 positions match TRBD1. CDR3 length equals 19 residues. J was trimmed by 1 base and V by 4 bases; bases with no gene match: 13. Germline V CDR1 and CDR2: MGHRA, YSYEKL. The CDR3 coding sequence is TGCGCCAGCAGCCCTTTCTTCGGGACAGGGGGCGCACTTAACTATGGCTACACCTTC. Its translation is CASSPFFGTGGALNYGYTF.

About this clonotype: A much larger clone is a single base away; this may be a read error. The chain recombines TRBV29-1 with TRBJ2-1; 14 nucleotides align to TRBD2. CDR3 size: 17 residues. Germline CDR1 reads SQVTM; CDR2 reads ANQGSEA. The chain's CDR3 is CSAEGGLAGGKNNEQFF. Here the CDR3 DNA reads TGCAGCGCTGAAGGCGGACTAGCGGGAGGAAAAAACAATGAGCAGTTCTTC.